A single count supports the clone carrying this T cell receptor beta chain. The sample is drawn from a study of cytomegalovirus exposure and HLA in healthy donors. The PCR had 60 Vbeta and 13 Jbeta primers. Only in-frame clones appear in the TCRdb table, and some are missing; sequencing was by immunoSEQ multiplex PCR. The table shows around 100,000 clones, with roughly 77% occurring only once. The CDR3 spans 15 residues. V shed 0 bases and J shed 6 bases, with 15 bases lying between them. Per the germline V gene, CDR1 is MGHRA and CDR2 is YSYEKL. The V gene is TRBV4-1, the J gene TRBJ2-7; D gene uncertain. What was sequenced was PBMCs. The sequence came from a woman under 30 in good health and CMV-seropositive. This CDR3 reads CASSQDWAKRREQYF. As DNA, the CDR3 is TGCGCCAGCAGCCAAGATTGGGCGAAACGGCGCGAGCAGTACTTC.